One and the same sample provided the 15 T cell receptor beta chains below, sequenced in a study of blood T cell repertoires in COVID-19. TCRdb keeps only in-frame clones here, not all; method: immunoSEQ multiplex PCR. The sample lists some 200,000 clones, 70% to 90% occurring once. The sample taken for sequencing was peripheral blood. These receptors were taken from a man older than 75 with acute or convalescent COVID-19.

The V call is TRBV5-1, the J call TRBJ1-3, with D perhaps matching TRBD1 (6 bases). The germline gives CDR1 SGHRS, CDR2 YFSETQ. This CDR3 has 17 amino acids. Trimming removed 4 bases at V and 0 bases at J, with 17 bases between. In DNA, the CDR3 is TGCGCCAGCAGCCGGGTTACAGGGCTAAGCTCTGGAAACACCATATATTTT. The encoded protein is CASSRVTGLSSGNTIYF.

The V gene is TRBV18, the J gene TRBJ2-3; D is ambiguous. Trimming took 2 bases from V and 6 from J, leaving 12 bases between them. This CDR3 contains 14 residues. CDR1 is KGHSH, CDR2 LQKENI, per germline. CDR3 sequence: CASSPETQRDTQYF. The CDR3, as DNA: TGTGCCAGCTCACCAGAGACCCAGCGTGATACGCAGTATTTT.

This clone appeared once. The V gene is TRBV18, the J gene TRBJ1-2; D gene ambiguous. Between the trimmed V and J ends, which lost 1 base and 0 bases, there was a span of 9 bases. CDR1 KGHSH and CDR2 LQKENI come from the germline V gene. CDR3 size: 15 residues. The CDR3 bases are TGTGCCAGCTCACCACGTACAGCAGCTAACTATGGCTACACCTTC. It codes for CASSPRTAANYGYTF.

The genes are TRBV28 and TRBJ2-1; no definite D call. V lost 1 base to trimming and J lost 5 bases, with 9 bases between them. Germline CDR1 is MDHEN and CDR2 is SYDVKM. This CDR3 region has 14 residues. This CDR3 is CASSLFYTDNEQFF. CDR3 nucleotides: TGTGCCAGCAGTTTATTCTATACAGACAATGAGCAGTTCTTC.

This clone has just a few counts. The genes are TRBV4-3 and TRBJ2-2; TRBD2 aligns across 9 bases. The CDR3 totals 20 residues. With V trimmed by 0 bases and J by 0 bases, 11 bases remained unmatched. The germline gives CDR1 LGHNA, CDR2 YSLEER. As DNA, the CDR3 is TGCGCCAGCAGCCAAGATTTTGGCGGGAGGGCCCTTCCGAACACCGGGGAGCTGTTTTTT. Residues: CASSQDFGGRALPNTGELFF.

V is TRBV18 and J is TRBJ1-1; 7 bases match TRBD1. This CDR3 is 16 amino acids long. Trimming at V came to 3 bases and at J to 0 bases, leaving 7 bases not matched to a gene. Germline values: CDR1 KGHSH, CDR2 LQKENI. For the CDR3, the DNA is TGTGCCAGCTCACCTGTCCGGGACAGATTGAACACTGAAGCTTTCTTT. The encoded protein is CASSPVRDRLNTEAFF.

This clone came up once. The genes are TRBV28 and TRBJ1-6; the match to TRBD1 covers 7 bases. Trimming cost V 5 bases and J 7 bases; bases outside gene matches: 5. The CDR3 is 14 amino acids. Germline values: CDR1 MDHEN, CDR2 SYDVKM. DNA of the CDR3: TGTGCCAGCAGTGAGGGACAGCCCAATTCACCCCTCCACTTT. It yields the protein CASSEGQPNSPLHF.

The chain combines TRBV6-5 with TRBJ2-2, with TRBD2 identical over 7 bases. Germline CDR1 MNHEY, CDR2 SVGAGI. V shed 6 bases, J shed 5 bases, and the junction held 6 bases outside the gene matches. This CDR3 comprises 14 residues. In DNA form, the CDR3 reads TGTGCCAGCAGGGTGGGCGGGAGAACCGGGGAGCTGTTTTTT. This translates into CASRVGGRTGELFF.

This clone came up once. The chain recombines TRBV25-1 with TRBJ2-5, with D possibly TRBD2 on 6 matching bases. Trimming took 4 bases from V and 1 from J, leaving 13 bases between them. Germline CDR1 is MGHDK and CDR2 is SYGVNS. The CDR3 extends over 15 amino acids. Here the CDR3 reads CASSGHSGFQETQYF. As DNA, the CDR3 is TGTGCCAGCAGTGGCCATAGCGGCTTCCAAGAGACCCAGTACTTC.

The rearrangement joins TRBV6-5 to TRBJ1-5, with 7 bases lining up with TRBD1. This CDR3 has 15 residues. The germline V gene has CDR1 MNHEY and CDR2 SVGAGI. As DNA, the CDR3 is TGTGCTTCGAAGGGGGCCTCTTATAGCAATCAGCCCCAGCATTTT. It codes for CASKGASYSNQPQHF.

J is TRBJ1-3 and V is TRBV18, with a weak D call TRBD1 (5 bases). Germline CDR1 reads KGHSH; CDR2 reads LQKENI. There are 18 residues in the CDR3. V was pared by 1 base and J by 1 base, with 17 bases between. CDR3 loop: CASSPRVAGIGSGNTIYF. The CDR3 DNA reads as TGTGCCAGCTCACCACGGGTCGCAGGGATAGGATCTGGAAACACCATATATTTT. Supplemented by reference TRBV18 and TRBJ1-3, the full variable domain reads NAGVMQNPRHLVRRRGQEARLRCSPMKGHSHVYWYRQLPEEGLKFMVYLQKENIIDESGMPKERFSAEFPKEGPSILRIQQVVRGDSAAYFCASSPRVAGIGSGNTIYFGEGSWLTVV.

The CDR3 loop is CASSHEVRGRPEYYEQYV. As DNA, the CDR3 is TGCGCCAGCAGTCATGAGGTCAGGGGGCGCCCCGAGTACTACGAGCAGTACGTC. The rearrangement joins TRBV23-1 to TRBJ2-7; 8 positions match TRBD1. TRBV23-1 is an open reading frame, and its role is uncertain. V lost 3 bases to trimming and J lost 3 bases; unmatched junction nucleotides: 16. The CDR3 is 18 residues long.

V is TRBV14 and J is TRBJ1-1; the match to TRBD1 covers 7 bases. Trimming took 5 bases from V and 1 from J; bases not matched to a gene: 7. The CDR3 spans 15 residues. CDR1 and CDR2 (germline): SGHDN, FVKESK. CDR3 nucleotide sequence: TGTGCCAGCAGCATCTCAAGACAGGGGAACACTGAAGCTTTCTTT. Encoded protein: CASSISRQGNTEAFF.

This clone was seen once. The chain employs TRBV30 and TRBJ1-2, with unresolved D. V lost 8 bases and J 0 bases, leaving 10 bases between the germline ends. Germline lookup yields CDR1 GTSNPN and CDR2 SVGIG (reference sequence). This CDR3 has 12 amino acids. The CDR3 loop is CAGQRTNYGYTF. The CDR3 DNA is TGTGCCGGGCAACGGACTAACTATGGCTACACCTTC.

The chain carries TRBV10-3 and TRBJ1-6; D gene unclear. Per the germline V gene, CDR1 is ENHRY and CDR2 is SYGVKD. The V gene lost 3 bases and the J gene lost 10 bases, with 10 bases spanning the gap. The CDR3 sequence is 13 residues long. CDR3 protein: CAISDPQLSPLHF. The CDR3 DNA sequence: TGTGCCATCAGTGATCCACAGCTCTCACCCCTCCACTTT.